This entry concerns a single T cell receptor beta chain. The antigen remains unidentified. This specimen comes from a study of regulatory T cells in long-lasting Graves disease. As for time point: newly diagnosed GD, antithyroid drugs for less than 3 months. With RNA extracted from PBMCs as input, the TCR library was made. In germline, CDR1 is LGHDT, CDR2 YNNKEL (reference sequence). This CDR3 is 15 amino acids long. Trimming pared 0 bases from V and 0 bases from J, leaving 9 bases between. Study-level results: Persistent disease preferred TRBV28, TRBJ1-2 and TRBJ2-5; new disease, TRBV20-1 and TRBJ2-1.

Sequencing libraries for TCR beta were prepared with iRepertoire HTBI primers and Arm-PCR of CDR3 regions. TCRdb re-derived calls from the multiplex PCR reads in MiXCR, one entry per CDR3 protein. Altogether about 530,000 distinct CDR3 sequences are present, about 15% being singletons, with the ten largest covering roughly 25%. This sample also belongs to another study, concerning T cells in Graves' hyperthyroidism and ophthalmopathy. That publication notes: Carried out on the TCR CDR3, a first-round RT-PCR used the HTBI primer set. Researchers found most expanded thyroid clonotypes above 0.001 in blood as well.

This receptor was identified in a woman aged 35-65 years with Graves disease. The chain couples TRBV3-1 to TRBJ2-7, with D tentatively TRBD1 or TRBD2 (6 bases each). The sequences come from peripheral blood mononuclear cells (PBMCs), collected at new diagnosis, from a patient treated with antithyroid drugs. The CDR3 loop is CASSQEPGASYEQYF. In DNA, the CDR3 is TGTGCCAGCAGCCAAGAGCCGGGGGCCTCCTACGAGCAGTACTTC.